This TCR beta chain is from a study of T-cell reconstitution after alpha-beta-depleted transplantation in children (dated by TCRdb to about 2016). About the investigation overall: Using TCR repertoire profiling, the study quantitatively followed how T-cell immune reconstitution unfolded in children after TCRalphabeta/CD19-depleted allogeneic hematopoietic cell transplantation.

This clonotype was seen repeatedly, ten times or more. The antigen it recognizes is unknown. No base qualities exist here, and no much larger clone lies one base off it. The library was prepared using PCR. Sequencing relied on an Illumina HiSeq 2500. Molecular barcoding was employed in the preparation of TCR libraries, with unique molecular identifiers being used to normalize TCRbeta repertoire quantification. TCRdb reanalyzed the raw reads on its own, using fastp at Q25 for trimming and MiXCR for clone calling, and kept in-frame beta chains. CDR3 protein duplicates are merged, each entry listing the most common genes and DNA. The sample records 240,000 or so distinct CDR3 sequences, 9.5% to 15% of which are singletons. Clones ranked in the top ten supply about 2.6% of the sample. The sample in question was PBMCs from the stem cell graft donor, obtained from the stem cell graft. The source is a human donor who donated a stem cell graft to a child with acute lymphoblastic leukemia.

The bases are TGTGCCAGCAGTTTAGCGCTAAGTTTAGTAAGCACCGGGGAGCTGTTTTTT. This translates into CASSLALSLVSTGELFF. The chain employs TRBV12-3 or TRBV12-4 and TRBJ2-2; the D gene remains uncertain. V is reduced by 0 bases and J by 4 bases, leaving a spacing of 15 bases between them. Measured from the cysteine to the phenylalanine, the CDR3 is 17 residues long. Of the read, only the CDR3 DNA is kept; its 51 bases are in frame from base 1.